Shown below are 29 T cell receptor beta chains from a single sample sequenced in a study of human T cells and chemical hapten exposure. TCRdb re-derived calls from the RACE reads in MiXCR, one entry per CDR3 protein. Here the sample spans fewer than 60,000 distinct CDR3 sequences, about 10% being singletons. Sample time point: patch test 1, 2 weeks after DPC sensitization. Treatment in this sample: therapeutic diphenylcyclopropenone sensitization with weekly scalp DPC. The sequencing here drew on whole blood, taken in connection with sensitization to the hapten diphenylcyclopropenone (DPC). Receptors originate from a woman in her fifties or sixties with alopecia areata. Some clones in this sample may be carry-over from other donors' samples.

This clonotype was seen ten or more times. The V call is TRBV28, the J call TRBJ2-7; 10 nucleotides match TRBD2. V dropped 3 bases and J dropped 4; count of bases not matched to a gene: 3. The CDR3 consists of 14 residues. Germline V gene data show CDR1 as MDHEN and CDR2 as SYDVKM. The CDR3 protein is CASSLLAGVYEQYF. CDR3 coding DNA: TGTGCCAGCAGTTTGCTAGCGGGGGTGTACGAGCAGTACTTC.

A few counts support this clonotype. The chain has TRBV30 and TRBJ2-7, with TRBD2 matching over 13 bases. This CDR3 has 18 residues. J lost 5 bases, V lost 0 bases, and 13 bases had no gene match. Looked up from germline, CDR1 is GTSNPN and CDR2 is SVGIG (reference sequence). CDR3 nucleotides: TGTGCCTGGAGTGTACCCACCGGACTAGCGGGAGTTTTGCACGAGCAGTACTTC. This encodes CAWSVPTGLAGVLHEQYF.

Ten or more counts support this clonotype. The rearrangement joins TRBV11-3 to TRBJ2-3; 8 nucleotides line up with TRBD2. Per the germline V gene, CDR1 is SGHNT and CDR2 is YENEEA. CDR3 length equals 15 residues. V lost 5 bases, J lost 1 base, and 5 bases stayed unmatched. CDR3 residues: CASSPGTSRTDTQYF. In DNA, the CDR3 is TGTGCCAGCAGCCCCGGGACTAGTCGCACAGATACGCAGTATTTT.

This clonotype was recorded at least ten times. This chain connects TRBV11-2 to TRBJ1-1; a weak D match, TRBD1 (5 bases). V was clipped by 5 bases and J by 1 base, with 8 bases between them. The CDR3 has 13 residues. From germline, CDR1 is SGHAT and CDR2 FQNNGV. CDR3 amino acids: CASSHGQNTEAFF. CDR3 DNA sequence: TGTGCCAGCAGCCACGGACAGAACACTGAAGCTTTCTTT.

The V call is TRBV29-1, the J call TRBJ2-3, with TRBD2 identical over 7 bases. V shed 5 bases, J shed 4 bases, and the junction held 6 bases outside the gene matches. Germline assignment: CDR1 SQVTM and CDR2 ANQGSEA. The CDR3 spans 13 residues. The DNA of the CDR3 is TGCAGCGTTCGCGGGAGCGGGGCAGATACGCAGTATTTT. This gives the protein CSVRGSGADTQYF.

The rearrangement joins TRBV4-3 to TRBJ1-4; 10 bases line up with TRBD1. V gave up 0 bases and J gave up 7 bases; unmatched junction bases: 2. This CDR3 has 15 amino acids. Germline V lookup: CDR1 LGHNA, CDR2 YSLEER. The CDR3 reads CASSQEGDRGEKLFF. The CDR3 bases are TGCGCCAGCAGCCAAGAAGGGGACAGGGGTGAAAAACTGTTTTTT.

J is TRBJ2-1 and V is TRBV29-1; D gene uncertain. Germline CDR1 SQVTM, CDR2 ANQGSEA. This CDR3 has 13 amino acids. Trimming removed 4 bases at V and 9 bases at J, with 16 bases between. The chain's CDR3 is CSVARSELGEQFF. The CDR3 coding sequence is TGCAGCGTTGCCAGGAGTGAGTTGGGTGAGCAGTTCTTC.

There are many counts of this clonotype. This chain links TRBV6-5 with TRBJ2-6; D gene unclear. The V end was cut by 2 bases, the J end by 0 bases, with 5 bases between. This CDR3 is built from 15 residues. Germline values: CDR1 MNHEY, CDR2 SVGAGI. The CDR3 reads CASSYGSSGANVLTF. The CDR3 bases are TGTGCCAGCAGTTACGGGTCCTCTGGGGCCAACGTCCTGACTTTC.

In its sample, this clonotype was seen many times. V gene TRBV28 combines with J gene TRBJ2-7, with 9 positions matching TRBD1. The length of the CDR3 is 15 residues. The germline gives CDR1 MDHEN, CDR2 SYDVKM. V shed 5 bases and J 1 base; nucleotides not matched to a gene: 6. CDR3 nucleotides: TGTGCCAGCAGTCTTACCGGGACAGGGTCCTACGAGCAGTACTTC. Protein: CASSLTGTGSYEQYF.

The CDR3 DNA reads TGTGCCAGCAGGCACAGGGGGAACACTGAAGCTTTCTTT. Protein product: CASRHRGNTEAFF. The chain uses TRBV6-5 and TRBJ1-1; 7 bases map to TRBD1. The CDR3 consists of 13 residues. Germline V gene lookup returns CDR1 MNHEY and CDR2 SVGAGI. V gave up 6 bases and J gave up 1 base; unmatched junction bases: 2.

This clonotype was counted a few times. This chain connects TRBV28 to TRBJ2-4, with no clear D. The CDR3 extends over 15 amino acids. Germline CDR1 is MDHEN and CDR2 is SYDVKM. Trimming left V 8 bases short and J 0 bases short, with 14 bases between. The DNA of the CDR3 is TGTGCCAGCGCTCCGGACGGCGAAGCCAAAAACATTCAGTACTTC. Translated, it gives CASAPDGEAKNIQYF. The full variable domain, rest sourced from reference TRBV28 and TRBJ2-4, is DVKVTQSSRYLVKRTGEKVFLECVQDMDHENMFWYRQDPGLGLRLIYFSYDVKMKEKGDIPEGYSVSREKKERFSLILESASTNQTSMYLCASAPDGEAKNIQYFGAGTRLSVL.

The rearrangement links TRBV7-2 to TRBJ1-4, with D uncertain. Per germline, CDR1 SGHTA and CDR2 FQGNSA. The CDR3 consists of 14 residues. V was clipped by 4 bases and J by 8 bases, with 14 bases between them. CDR3 sequence: CASSSLLGGEKLFF. The CDR3 DNA reads TGTGCCAGCAGCTCCTTATTAGGCGGAGAAAAACTGTTTTTT. Looking up the rest from reference TRBV7-2 and TRBJ1-4 gives the full variable domain: GAGVSQSPSNKVTEKGKDVELRCDPISGHTALYWYRQSLGQGLEFLIYFQGNSAPDKSGLPSDRFSAERTGGSVSTLTIQRTQQEDSAVYLCASSSLLGGEKLFFGSGTQLSVL.

Comments on this clonotype: Just one base apart from a much larger clone, this may be a read error. V and J are TRBV30 and TRBJ1-2; 9 bases agree with TRBD1. V gave up 8 bases and J gave up 2 bases; unmatched junction bases: 12. CDR3 size: 15 residues. Per the germline V gene, CDR1 is GTSNPN and CDR2 is SVGIG (reference sequence). CDR3 loop: CAEDRGSDPNYGYTF. The CDR3 DNA sequence: TGTGCCGAAGACAGGGGGTCGGATCCAAACTATGGCTACACCTTC.

This clonotype was detected a few times. The chain employs TRBV29-1 and TRBJ2-5; 9 nucleotides align to TRBD1. Losses at the gene ends were 6 bases for V and 3 bases for J; bases not matched to a gene: 2. This CDR3 comprises 12 residues. Germline CDR1 SQVTM, CDR2 ANQGSEA. The CDR3 is CSVRTGEETQYF. The CDR3 DNA sequence: TGCAGCGTAAGGACAGGGGAAGAGACCCAGTACTTC.

At least ten counts were recorded for this clonotype. The J gene is TRBJ2-5, the V gene TRBV6-2 or TRBV6-3, with no clear D. V was clipped by 3 bases and J by 6 bases, with 17 bases between them. CDR1 and CDR2 (germline): MNHEY, SVGEGT. This CDR3 spans 15 amino acids. The CDR3 nucleotides read TGTGCCAGCAGTTATCTCCAACAGCGAGGACAGACCCAGTACTTC. Translation: CASSYLQQRGQTQYF.

The V and J genes are TRBV29-1 and TRBJ2-7; 7 nucleotides line up with TRBD1. The V and J ends lost 7 bases and 3 bases, in that order; junction bases with no gene match: 6. CDR1 is SQVTM, CDR2 ANQGSEA, per germline. There are 12 residues in the CDR3. CDR3 DNA: TGCAGCGGCAGGGACAGCTACTACGAGCAGTACTTC. It encodes CSGRDSYYEQYF.

This chain joins TRBV20-1 and TRBJ2-2; 10 nucleotides agree with TRBD2. Germline CDR1 reads DFQATT; CDR2 reads SNEGSKA (reference sequence). The CDR3 has 17 amino acids. V lost 1 base and J lost 4; bases outside the gene matches: 9. The DNA of the CDR3 is TGCAGTGCTAGAGTACTAGCGGGGAAGACCGGCACCGGGGAGCTGTTTTTT. It translates to CSARVLAGKTGTGELFF.

This clonotype has a count of ten or more. The gene calls are TRBV5-4 and TRBJ2-5, with D possibly being TRBD2 (5 bases). Trimming shortened V by 2 bases and J by 4 bases, and 6 bases separated the two germline ends. Germline assignment: CDR1 SGHNT and CDR2 YYREEE (reference sequence). The CDR3 length is 12 residues. The CDR3 loop reads CASSFRGETQYF. CDR3 in DNA: TGTGCCAGCAGCTTCCGGGGAGAGACCCAGTACTTC.

There are a few counts of this clonotype. The V call is TRBV7-2, the J call TRBJ1-2; possibly TRBD1 for D (6 bases). This CDR3 has 15 residues. Per the germline V gene, CDR1 is SGHTA and CDR2 is FQGNSA. V gave up 0 bases and J gave up 6 bases, with 14 bases separating them. The CDR3 region is CASSLARQASNGYTF. CDR3 nucleotides: TGTGCCAGCAGCTTAGCGAGACAGGCTTCCAATGGCTACACCTTC.

This clonotype showed up many times. The rearrangement uses TRBV11-2 and TRBJ2-3; the D is unclear. CDR1 SGHAT and CDR2 FQNNGV come from the germline V gene. The CDR3 has 12 residues. The V gene lost 5 bases and the J gene lost 4 bases, with 7 bases spanning the gap. CDR3 region: CASSPLPDTQYF. As DNA, the CDR3 is TGTGCCAGCAGCCCCCTCCCAGATACGCAGTATTTT. Full variable domain (remainder filled in from reference TRBV11-2 and TRBJ2-3): EAGVAQSPRYKIIEKRQSVAFWCNPISGHATLYWYQQILGQGPKLLIQFQNNGVVDDSQLPKDRFSAERLKGVDSTLKIQPAKLEDSAVYLCASSPLPDTQYFGPGTRLTVL.

Ten or more counts support this clonotype. This rearrangement joins TRBV11-2 to TRBJ2-4; possibly TRBD2 for D (5 bases). Germline lookup yields CDR1 SGHAT and CDR2 FQNNGV. This CDR3 is 14 amino acids long. Trimming shortened V by 2 bases and J by 8 bases, and 13 bases separated the two germline ends. CDR3 sequence reads: CASSLSPGSDIQYF. CDR3 DNA sequence: TGTGCCAGCAGCTTATCACCGGGGAGTGACATTCAGTACTTC.

This clonotype was counted at least ten times. The rearrangement joins TRBV11-3 to TRBJ2-1, with TRBD1 matching 9 bases. Trimming took 5 bases from V and 2 from J; bases not matched to a gene: 7. The CDR3 length is 16 residues. The V gene's germline CDR1 is SGHNT and CDR2 YENEEA. CDR3 protein: CASSPRGTGTYNEQFF. The CDR3 region has the DNA TGTGCCAGCAGCCCAAGGGGGACAGGGACCTACAATGAGCAGTTCTTC.

V usage is TRBV19 and J usage is TRBJ2-3; 9 bases are shared with TRBD2. V shed 6 bases and J 3 bases; nucleotides not matched to a gene: 7. The CDR3 has 15 residues. Looked up from germline, CDR1 is LNHDA and CDR2 is SQIVND (reference sequence). CDR3 protein: CASRNSGSRTDTQYF. The CDR3 nucleotides are TGTGCCAGTAGGAATAGCGGGAGCCGGACAGATACGCAGTATTTT.

This clonotype was observed a handful of times. The chain recombines TRBV4-2 with TRBJ2-1; 13 bases map to TRBD2. Looked up from germline, CDR1 is LGHNA and CDR2 is YNFKEQ. V dropped 5 bases and J dropped 8; count of bases not matched to a gene: 9. The CDR3 consists of 16 residues. CDR3 nucleotide sequence: TGTGCCAGCAGCTCAATAGGACTAGCGGGAGCGGATGAGCAGTTCTTC. It is translated as CASSSIGLAGADEQFF.

This clonotype was detected ten times or more. The chain is built from TRBV2 and TRBJ1-1; D gene uncertain. The germline gives CDR1 SNHLY, CDR2 FYNNEI. V gave up 5 bases and J gave up 8 bases, with 12 bases separating them. The CDR3 sequence is 12 residues long. CDR3 sequence: CASSPDIREAFF. The CDR3, as DNA: TGTGCCAGCAGTCCGGATATTAGGGAAGCTTTCTTT. Full variable domain (rest looked up from reference TRBV2 and TRBJ1-1): EPEVTQTPSHQVTQMGQEVILRCVPISNHLYFYWYRQILGQKVEFLVSFYNNEISEKSEIFDDQFSVERPDGSNFTLKIRSTKLEDSAMYFCASSPDIREAFFGQGTRLTVV.

This clonotype came up many times. The gene calls are TRBV20-1 and TRBJ2-5; D is uncertain. The CDR3 runs 13 residues. V was shortened by 6 bases and J by 0 bases, with 11 bases between the two germline ends. Per germline, CDR1 DFQATT and CDR2 SNEGSKA (reference sequence). The CDR3 loop reads CSAYRANQETQYF. DNA for the CDR3: TGCAGTGCGTACCGGGCTAACCAAGAGACCCAGTACTTC.

Ten or more counts support this clonotype. The chain is built from TRBV7-9 and TRBJ1-5; D is possibly TRBD1 (6 bases). From germline, CDR1 is SEHNR and CDR2 FQNEAQ (reference sequence). V lost 4 bases to trimming and J lost 5 bases, with 12 bases between them. The CDR3 runs to 14 residues. Here the CDR3 DNA reads TGTGCCAGCAGCTATCAGGGGCCCCATCAGCCCCAGCATTTT. It yields the protein CASSYQGPHQPQHF.

This clonotype was seen at least ten times. The chain carries TRBV29-1 and TRBJ1-4; a possible D gene is TRBD1 (6 bases). CDR3 length: 12 amino acids. Trimming left V 7 bases short and J 7 bases short, with 13 bases between. The germline V gene has CDR1 SQVTM and CDR2 ANQGSEA. The CDR3: CSARTVGEKLFF. As DNA, the CDR3 is TGCAGCGCCCGGACAGTAGGTGAAAAACTGTTTTTT.

Ten or more counts support this clonotype. The chain employs TRBV20-1 and TRBJ2-7, with 7 bases identical to TRBD1. From germline, CDR1 is DFQATT and CDR2 SNEGSKA (reference sequence). The V gene end was trimmed by 0 bases and the J gene end by 2 bases; junction bases not matched to a gene: 4. CDR3 length: 14 residues. The chain's CDR3 is CSAREAGGTYEQYF. The CDR3 DNA sequence: TGCAGTGCTAGAGAGGCAGGGGGTACCTACGAGCAGTACTTC.